These 19 T cell receptor beta chains share one sample of origin, sequenced in a study of blood T cell repertoires in COVID-19. Generated by immunoSEQ multiplex PCR, the TCRdb table keeps only in-frame clones and is missing some. The repertoire has 330,000 or so clones, around 90% of them found once; the top ten carry over 4.5%. Input material: PBMCs or T cells enriched from blood (not recorded which). These receptors came from a man aged 25 to 45 who had recovered from COVID-19.

V gene TRBV19 combines with J gene TRBJ1-1, with 9 bases lining up with TRBD1. CDR1 and CDR2 (germline): LNHDA, SQIVND (reference sequence). V shed 1 base and J 5 bases; nucleotides not matched to a gene: 8. CDR3 length: 16 amino acids. The CDR3 nucleotides are TGTGCCAGTAGTATAGGCTACAGGGGGCAGGATACTGAAGCTTTCTTT. This translates into CASSIGYRGQDTEAFF.

J is TRBJ2-7 and V is TRBV29-1, with TRBD1 matching 8 bases. The germline V gene has CDR1 SQVTM and CDR2 ANQGSEA. Germline trimming cut 7 bases from V and 2 bases from J; bases unmatched to any gene: 10. This CDR3 has 14 residues. CDR3 region: CSALNRDRTYEQYF. The CDR3 coding sequence is TGCAGCGCCTTGAACCGGGACAGGACCTACGAGCAGTACTTC.

The chain carries TRBV5-5 and TRBJ1-4; D may be TRBD1 (6 bases). V was cut by 0 bases and J by 4 bases, with 19 bases left in between. Germline-derived CDR1 and CDR2 are SGHKS and YYEKEE (reference sequence). The CDR3 extends over 18 amino acids. The CDR3 region has the DNA TGTGCCAGCAGCTTGGCGTCTTTGCGGCAGGGGCTTAATGAAAAACTGTTTTTT. It is translated as CASSLASLRQGLNEKLFF.

This clone appeared once. This chain links TRBV10-3 with TRBJ2-3; D is undetermined. The V end was cut by 0 bases, the J end by 0 bases, with 7 bases between. The CDR3 has 15 residues. Germline CDR1 is ENHRY and CDR2 is SYGVKD. The CDR3 protein is CAISESGQSTDTQYF. CDR3 nucleotides: TGTGCCATCAGTGAGTCTGGGCAAAGCACAGATACGCAGTATTTT.

DNA of the CDR3: TGTGCCAGCTCAATCCCGACAGGTCCCCAGCATTTT. It codes for CASSIPTGPQHF. V gene TRBV18 combines with J gene TRBJ1-5, with D perhaps matching TRBD1 (6 bases). V lost 5 bases and J 10 bases, leaving 12 bases between the germline ends. Per the germline V gene, CDR1 is KGHSH and CDR2 is LQKENI. CDR3 length: 12 residues.

The V call is TRBV6-5, the J call TRBJ1-4; 7 bases align to TRBD1. The length of the CDR3 is 14 residues. The V gene's germline CDR1 is MNHEY and CDR2 SVGAGI. Trimming at V came to 2 bases and at J to 8 bases, leaving 5 bases not matched to a gene. Here the CDR3 DNA reads TGTGCCAGCAGTTACAGGGGGCTGGAGGAAAAACTGTTTTTT. Its translation: CASSYRGLEEKLFF.

The chain has TRBV7-9 and TRBJ2-7, with 7 bases lining up with TRBD1. The germline V gene has CDR1 SEHNR and CDR2 FQNEAQ (reference sequence). The CDR3 runs 16 residues. Trimming cost V 5 bases and J 1 base; bases outside gene matches: 11. The CDR3 protein is CASSARDSGSSYEQYF. In nucleotides, the CDR3 is TGTGCCAGCAGCGCCCGGGACAGCGGATCATCCTACGAGCAGTACTTC.

This clone turned up a few times. V usage is TRBV27 and J usage is TRBJ2-7; D gene uncertain. Germline V gene sequence: CDR1 MNHEY, CDR2 SMNVEV (reference sequence). V shed 6 bases and J shed 0 bases, with 15 bases lying between them. This CDR3 comprises 15 residues. CDR3 region: CASSQTVLSSYEQYF. DNA of the CDR3: TGTGCCAGCAGCCAAACCGTCCTAAGCTCCTACGAGCAGTACTTC.

This clone was counted once. The chain couples TRBV24-1 to TRBJ2-5; 7 bases map to TRBD1. CDR1 is KGHDR, CDR2 SFDVKD, per germline. The CDR3 runs to 15 residues. V lost 3 bases and J lost 0; bases outside the gene matches: 3. The CDR3 protein is CATSDPGQYQETQYF. CDR3 nucleotides: TGTGCCACCAGTGATCCGGGACAGTACCAAGAGACCCAGTACTTC.

The gene calls are TRBV5-8 and TRBJ1-1; D is ambiguous. The CDR3 totals 13 residues. Germline V CDR1 and CDR2: SGHTS, YDEGEE. V lost 1 base and J lost 2, with 6 bases in between. The CDR3 nucleotides are TGTGCCAGCAGCTTGCTCCTTAACACTGAAGCTTTCTTT. This encodes CASSLLLNTEAFF.

CDR3 coding DNA: TGTGCCAGCAGCGAGGGGACTAGAAACTACAATGAGCAGTTCTTC. It encodes CASSEGTRNYNEQFF. The chain carries TRBV9 and TRBJ2-1; 8 nucleotides match TRBD2. Trimming cost V 3 bases and J 3 bases; bases outside gene matches: 5. The CDR3 is 15 residues long. Germline V gene lookup returns CDR1 SGDLS and CDR2 YYNGEE.

The chain employs TRBV7-2 and TRBJ2-1; 15 bases agree with TRBD2. The CDR3 totals 16 residues. The germline V gene has CDR1 SGHTA and CDR2 FQGNSA. J gave up 10 bases and V 2 bases, and 6 bases lay outside the gene matches. CDR3 protein: CASSLSGTSGGLEQFF. The CDR3 DNA sequence: TGTGCCAGCAGCTTATCCGGGACTAGCGGGGGGTTGGAGCAGTTCTTC.

In its sample, this clone was seen once. The chain employs TRBV2 and TRBJ2-1; 7 positions match TRBD1. The CDR3 is 15 residues long. With V trimmed by 6 bases and J by 2 bases, 7 bases remained unmatched. CDR1 and CDR2 (germline): SNHLY, FYNNEI. The CDR3 protein is CASRDDRAAYNEQFF. The CDR3, as DNA: TGTGCCAGCAGAGACGACAGGGCCGCCTACAATGAGCAGTTCTTC.

The V and J genes are TRBV13 and TRBJ1-6; TRBD1 matches 11 bases. Germline V gene sequence: CDR1 PRHDT, CDR2 FYEKMQ (reference sequence). V gave up 5 bases and J gave up 9 bases; unmatched junction bases: 3. The CDR3 covers 14 residues. The CDR3 DNA reads as TGTGCCAGCAGCCTGGGACAGGGGGGTTCACCCCTCCACTTT. Translated, it gives CASSLGQGGSPLHF.

The chain is built from TRBV5-1 and TRBJ2-1; no reliable D call. Trimming removed 2 bases from V and 8 bases from J, with 8 bases in between. There are 12 residues in the CDR3. The germline CDR1 and CDR2 sequences are SGHRS and YFSETQ. The CDR3 DNA reads TGCGCCAGCAGCTTAGTCGCAGATGAGCAGTTCTTC. Protein: CASSLVADEQFF.

The rearrangement uses TRBV7-3 and TRBJ2-1; D is undetermined. V lost 4 bases and J lost 6, with 7 bases in between. The germline gives CDR1 SGHTA, CDR2 FQGTGA. This CDR3 spans 12 amino acids. The DNA for the CDR3 is TGTGCCAGCAGCTCCCCCCGCAATGAGCAGTTCTTC. It codes for CASSSPRNEQFF.

The genes are TRBV5-1 and TRBJ1-2; unclear D gene. From germline, CDR1 is SGHRS and CDR2 YFSETQ. V shed 5 bases and J shed 0 bases, with 8 bases lying between them. The CDR3 is 13 residues long. The CDR3 sequence is CASREGTNYGYTF. CDR3 coding DNA: TGCGCCAGCAGAGAGGGAACTAACTATGGCTACACCTTC. The full variable domain, its missing parts supplied by reference TRBV5-1 and TRBJ1-2, is KAGVTQTPRYLIKTRGQQVTLSCSPISGHRSVSWYQQTPGQGLQFLFEYFSETQRNKGNFPGRFSGRQFSNSRSEMNVSTLELGDSALYLCASREGTNYGYTFGSGTRLTVV.

V gene TRBV25-1 combines with J gene TRBJ2-2; 10 nucleotides match TRBD1. This CDR3 contains 13 residues. Germline assignment: CDR1 MGHDK and CDR2 SYGVNS. V lost 8 bases and J lost 9; bases outside the gene matches: 6. CDR3 region: CASSRQGARELFF. The CDR3 nucleotides read TGTGCCAGCTCGCGACAGGGGGCAAGGGAGCTGTTTTTT.

The chain is built from TRBV11-2 and TRBJ2-7, with a tentative D call TRBD2 (6 bases). CDR3 length: 13 amino acids. V dropped 5 bases and J dropped 6 bases, with 14 bases sitting between them. The V gene's germline CDR1 is SGHAT and CDR2 FQNNGV. The CDR3 is CASSNAGGGEQYF. The CDR3 nucleotides are TGTGCCAGCAGCAACGCTGGGGGAGGCGAGCAGTACTTC.